A selection of T cell receptor beta chains follows, all from one sample in a study of blood T cell repertoires in COVID-19. Libraries were prepared by immunoSEQ multiplex PCR; TCRdb keeps only in-frame clonotypes and omits some of them. The data hold around 40,000 clones, with approximately 92% observed a single time. What was sequenced was peripheral blood. All receptors derive from a man between 25 and 39 years old with active or convalescent COVID-19. Both conserved end residues are part of each CDR3. D genes are given only for firm matches. Part of the rows lack a size; the others show once, few, many or a class for expanded clones.

J gene: TRBJ2-1; clone size: .; V gene: TRBV5-8; CDR3 length: 17; D gene: TRBD2; CDR3 protein: CASSLGSGGAHYNEQFF; CDR3 DNA: TGTGCCAGCAGCTTAGGTAGCGGGGGGGCCCACTACAATGAGCAGTTCTTC
J gene: TRBJ2-4; clone size: once; V gene: TRBV6-5; CDR3 length: 15; D gene: .; CDR3 protein: CASRPTQDYRDIQYF; CDR3 DNA: TGTGCCAGCAGACCAACTCAGGACTACCGGGACATTCAGTACTTC
J gene: TRBJ1-3; clone size: .; V gene: TRBV5-1; CDR3 length: 15; D gene: TRBD1; CDR3 protein: CASSLGPDRGNTIYF; CDR3 DNA: TGCGCCAGCAGCTTGGGACCGGACAGGGGAAACACCATATATTTT
J gene: TRBJ2-5; clone size: .; V gene: TRBV5-6; CDR3 length: 13; D gene: .; CDR3 protein: CASSFPGVGTQYF; CDR3 DNA: TGTGCCAGCAGCTTTCCAGGGGTGGGGACCCAGTACTTC
J gene: TRBJ1-1; clone size: .; V gene: TRBV5-6; CDR3 length: 16; D gene: .; CDR3 protein: CASSRNRLVVNTEAFF; CDR3 DNA: TGTGCCAGCAGCCGCAACAGGCTAGTCGTGAACACTGAAGCTTTCTTT
J gene: TRBJ2-2; clone size: .; V gene: TRBV12-3/TRBV12-4; CDR3 length: 13; D gene: .; CDR3 protein: CASSPQNTGELFF; CDR3 DNA: TGTGCCAGCAGTCCACAGAACACCGGGGAGCTGTTTTTT
J gene: TRBJ2-1; clone size: .; V gene: TRBV5-5; CDR3 length: 12; D gene: .; CDR3 protein: CASSATGDEQFF; CDR3 DNA: TGTGCCAGCAGCGCCACAGGCGATGAGCAGTTCTTC
J gene: TRBJ2-1; clone size: .; V gene: TRBV7-9; CDR3 length: 14; D gene: .; CDR3 protein: CASSFGGLYNEQFF; CDR3 DNA: TGTGCCAGCAGCTTTGGGGGCCTCTACAATGAGCAGTTCTTC
J gene: TRBJ2-1; clone size: .; V gene: TRBV20-1; CDR3 length: 14; D gene: TRBD2; CDR3 protein: CSASGGRGTHEQFF; CDR3 DNA: TGCAGTGCTAGTGGCGGGAGGGGAACCCATGAGCAGTTCTTC
J gene: TRBJ2-3; clone size: .; V gene: TRBV6-5; CDR3 length: 14; D gene: TRBD2; CDR3 protein: CASSGGLVADTQYF; CDR3 DNA: TGTGCCAGCAGCGGAGGACTAGTTGCAGATACGCAGTATTTT
J gene: TRBJ1-2; clone size: .; V gene: TRBV11-2; CDR3 length: 16; D gene: .; CDR3 protein: CASSLGHGGIGYGYTF; CDR3 DNA: TGTGCCAGCAGCTTGGGGCACGGGGGGATAGGCTATGGCTACACCTTC
J gene: TRBJ1-2; clone size: .; V gene: TRBV12-3/TRBV12-4; CDR3 length: 12; D gene: TRBD1; CDR3 protein: CASSLTGDGYTF; CDR3 DNA: TGTGCCAGCAGTCTCACAGGGGATGGCTACACCTTC
J gene: TRBJ2-3; clone size: .; V gene: TRBV11-2; CDR3 length: 15; D gene: TRBD2; CDR3 protein: CASSLELAGPDTQYF; CDR3 DNA: TGTGCCAGCAGCTTAGAACTAGCGGGACCAGATACGCAGTATTTT
J gene: TRBJ2-1; clone size: .; V gene: TRBV7-3; CDR3 length: 13; D gene: .; CDR3 protein: CASSSQGYNEQFF; CDR3 DNA: TGTGCCAGCAGCTCGCAGGGTTACAATGAGCAGTTCTTC
J gene: TRBJ1-2; clone size: .; V gene: TRBV7-2; CDR3 length: 15; D gene: TRBD1; CDR3 protein: CASSQQTGNVYGYTF; CDR3 DNA: TGTGCCAGCAGCCAACAGACAGGGAATGTCTATGGCTACACCTTC
J gene: TRBJ1-1; clone size: medium-sized; V gene: TRBV7-9; CDR3 length: 15; D gene: TRBD1; CDR3 protein: CASSPGTGPNTEAFF; CDR3 DNA: TGTGCCAGCAGCCCCGGGACAGGGCCGAACACTGAAGCTTTCTTT
J gene: TRBJ1-2; clone size: .; V gene: TRBV6-1; CDR3 length: 17; D gene: .; CDR3 protein: CASSEAHSTVSNYGYTF; CDR3 DNA: TGTGCCAGCAGTGAAGCCCACTCCACCGTCTCTAACTATGGCTACACCTTC
J gene: TRBJ1-1; clone size: once; V gene: TRBV10-2; CDR3 length: 14; D gene: TRBD1; CDR3 protein: CASSSGTVFAEAFF; CDR3 DNA: TGCGCCAGCAGTTCCGGGACAGTTTTCGCTGAAGCTTTCTTT
J gene: TRBJ1-6; clone size: .; V gene: TRBV7-3; CDR3 length: 15; D gene: .; CDR3 protein: CASSLTAGVVSPLHF; CDR3 DNA: TGTGCCAGCAGCTTAACCGCGGGGGTTGTGTCACCCCTCCACTTT
J gene: TRBJ1-4; clone size: .; V gene: TRBV3-1/TRBV3-2; CDR3 length: 16; D gene: TRBD1; CDR3 protein: CASSPSTGGGNEKLFF; CDR3 DNA: TGTGCCAGCAGCCCCTCGACAGGGGGTGGTAATGAAAAACTGTTTTTT
J gene: TRBJ1-6; clone size: once; V gene: TRBV2; CDR3 length: 16; D gene: TRBD1; CDR3 protein: CASSESTGGQNSPLHF; CDR3 DNA: TGTGCCAGCAGTGAATCAACAGGGGGTCAGAATTCACCCCTCCACTTT
J gene: TRBJ2-3; clone size: .; V gene: TRBV6-5; CDR3 length: 15; D gene: TRBD1; CDR3 protein: CASSYNRGHLDTQYF; CDR3 DNA: TGTGCCAGCAGTTACAACAGGGGGCATTTAGATACGCAGTATTTT
J gene: TRBJ2-1; clone size: .; V gene: TRBV29-1; CDR3 length: 14; D gene: .; CDR3 protein: CSVVGGGLHNEQFF; CDR3 DNA: TGCAGCGTTGTCGGCGGGGGCTTGCACAATGAGCAGTTCTTC
J gene: TRBJ1-6; clone size: .; V gene: TRBV7-6; CDR3 length: 17; D gene: TRBD1; CDR3 protein: CASSRGTGVPYNSPLHF; CDR3 DNA: TGTGCCAGCAGCCGGGGCACAGGGGTCCCCTATAATTCACCCCTCCACTTT
J gene: TRBJ2-5; clone size: .; V gene: TRBV19; CDR3 length: 11; D gene: .; CDR3 protein: CASSIRETQYF; CDR3 DNA: TGTGCCAGTAGTATTCGGGAGACCCAGTACTTC
J gene: TRBJ2-3; clone size: .; V gene: TRBV12-3/TRBV12-4; CDR3 length: 13; D gene: .; CDR3 protein: CASSLGRGDTQYF; CDR3 DNA: TGTGCCAGCAGTTTAGGCAGGGGAGATACGCAGTATTTT
J gene: TRBJ1-2; clone size: once; V gene: TRBV29-1; CDR3 length: 14; D gene: TRBD1; CDR3 protein: CSVVGDRGANGYTF; CDR3 DNA: TGCAGCGTTGTGGGCGACAGGGGGGCAAATGGCTACACCTTC
J gene: TRBJ1-2; clone size: .; V gene: TRBV29-1; CDR3 length: 13; D gene: TRBD1; CDR3 protein: CSVDPRGAYGYTF; CDR3 DNA: TGCAGCGTTGACCCCAGGGGGGCCTATGGCTACACCTTC
J gene: TRBJ1-1; clone size: .; V gene: TRBV24-1; CDR3 length: 14; D gene: TRBD1; CDR3 protein: CATSERGRGTEAFF; CDR3 DNA: TGTGCCACCAGTGAAAGGGGGCGGGGCACTGAAGCTTTCTTT
J gene: TRBJ2-7; clone size: .; V gene: TRBV6-5; CDR3 length: 15; D gene: TRBD1; CDR3 protein: CASSYSRTGTYEQYF; CDR3 DNA: TGTGCCAGCAGTTACTCGAGGACAGGCACCTACGAGCAGTACTTC
J gene: TRBJ1-1; clone size: .; V gene: TRBV9; CDR3 length: 12; D gene: .; CDR3 protein: CASSASGFEAFF; CDR3 DNA: TGTGCCAGCAGCGCTTCAGGGTTTGAAGCTTTCTTT